This T cell receptor beta chain was sequenced for a study of spatial heterogeneity in lung cancer (dated by TCRdb to the late 2010s). At the level of the whole study: Beta-chain transcripts were consistently detected in greater numbers than alpha-chain transcripts, which likely reflected higher beta-chain transcript abundance. In the raw uncorrected reads, each unique combination of TCR and UMI appeared more than ten times on average. TCR alpha and beta repertoires were quantitatively compared across multiple tumor regions, matched nontumor lung and blood in non-small cell lung cancer. A strong correlation was found between TCR transcript counts in tumor regions and a T cell transcriptional module score from matched bulk RNA-seq. At surgery, some 200 tumor regions, around 64 matched nontumor lung samples and 56 PBMC samples were TCR-sequenced for both alpha and beta chains. Nonsynonymous mutation counts, determined by whole-exome sequencing of tumor tissue, were related to features of the TCR repertoire.

The time point label of this sample denotes: sample taken at primary tumor resection. The donors were 65 to 90 patients from the lung TRACERx cohort who had early-stage, untreated non-small cell lung cancer. Whole RNA extracted from tumor and nontumor lung tissue, or from cryopreserved PBMC samples, was used for TCR sequencing without cell sorting. Only patients for whom sufficient RNA was available from at least two tumor regions were selected for TCR sequencing. A lung pathologist reviewed the tumor and adjacent nontumor lung specimens before the specimens were selected. Library construction relied on 5' RACE. Sequencing took place on a NextSeq 500. To allow correction of PCR and sequencing errors, the TCR library protocol tagged every TCR cDNA molecule with a unique molecular identifier. Processing in the source paper ran as follows. TCR identification, UMI-based error correction and CDR3 extraction were all carried out with Decombinator tools. TCRs above a frequency of 2 per 1,000, corresponding to the top 1% of the tumor frequency distribution, were defined as expanded. Expanded tumor TCRs statistically deemed absent (corrected P<0.05) from at least one tumor region were classed as regional, and all other expanded tumor TCRs were classed as ubiquitous. Renyi diversity was computed with the R vegan package after each repertoire had been subsampled 100 times to 5,000 TCRs. CDR3 similarity networks were constructed using string-kernel similarity of amino acid triplets, with links drawn between CDR3s whose pairwise similarity was above 0.82. TCRdb handled the public reads itself, with Q25 trimming in fastp and clone calling in MiXCR, and kept productive beta chains. Each entry is one CDR3 protein sequence, shown with its most common DNA and genes. For this entry, the V and J calls and clone size follow TCRdb and not the study's own pipeline. This sample holds around 9,300 distinct CDR3 sequences; around 5.5% were observed only once. 24% of the sample rests with the top ten.

Paper-wide results and their limitations: The count of ubiquitous expanded TCRs correlated with the count of ubiquitous nonsynonymous mutations, and the count of regional expanded TCRs correlated with the count of regional nonsynonymous mutations. The tumor nonsynonymous mutation count correlated with the number of expanded alpha and beta TCRs within the tumor. TCR-seq coverage of tumor T cells was estimated to be only approximately 7% for alpha chains and 11% to 15% for beta chains. Additional single-cell paired TCR alpha and beta sequencing was considered necessary to confirm, at a functional level, the hypothesis that regional TCRs recognize regional mutations.

The sample holds many counts of this clonotype. Which antigen it targets is not known. Base qualities are not at hand, and no much larger clone is one base apart. From the germline V gene, CDR1 is SGHTA and CDR2 is FQGNSA. V was cut back by 5 bases and J by 4 bases, leaving a gap of 9 bases between them. From its cysteine to its phenylalanine, the CDR3 spans 13 amino acids. CDR3 DNA is the only sequence kept; it has 39 bases, read in frame from the first base. The clonotype comes from a female donor with early-stage non-small cell lung cancer. The sequence joins TRBV7-2 to TRBJ1-5, with the D gene call left open. The specimen was lung tumor tissue, collected at surgery. The CDR3 has the sequence CASSLDRNQPQHF. The sequenced DNA is TGTGCCAGCAGCCTAGACCGGAATCAGCCCCAGCATTTT.